The rows below give T cell receptor beta chains drawn from one sample of a study of T-cell reconstitution after alpha-beta-depleted transplantation in children. TCRdb reprocessed the PCR reads via MiXCR and lists one record per CDR3 protein. The sample lists 700,000 to 850,000 distinct CDR3 sequences; roughly 15% were seen once. The material was PBMCs, mostly from graft donor cells, obtained 360 days after TCRalphabeta/CD19-depleted stem cell transplant. The receptors here all came from a male patient younger than 18 who had a stem cell transplant for acute lymphoblastic leukemia, so the T cells may come from the graft donor. Each CDR3 is given with its conserved first and last residue. The D gene is left open where the match is weak. Clone size, where shown, is once, few, many, or a class for clones that have expanded.

>TRBD2|TRBV18|15|TRBJ2-7|few
CASSPGLAGGREQYF
TGTGCCAGCTCCCCAGGACTAGCGGGAGGTAGGGAGCAGTACTTC
>NA|TRBV7-9|16|TRBJ1-4|NA
CASSLNGGAPNEKLFF
TGTGCCAGCAGCTTAAATGGGGGGGCCCCTAATGAAAAACTGTTTTTT
>TRBD2|TRBV12-3/TRBV12-4|15|TRBJ2-3|many
CASSPAGGPTDTQYF
TGTGCCAGCAGCCCCGCGGGGGGCCCTACAGATACGCAGTATTTT
>TRBD1|TRBV29-1|14|TRBJ2-2|few
CSVEGQGKTGELFF
TGCAGCGTTGAAGGACAGGGGAAGACCGGGGAGCTGTTTTTT
>NA|TRBV5-1|16|TRBJ2-7|NA
CASSLEGAGEYYEQYF
TGCGCCAGCAGCTTGGAAGGAGCGGGCGAGTACTACGAGCAGTACTTC
>NA|TRBV12-3/TRBV12-4|16|TRBJ2-1|few
CASTPPRRRGYNEQFF
TGTGCCAGCACCCCACCGCGTAGGCGGGGATACAATGAGCAGTTCTTC
>TRBD2|TRBV2|15|TRBJ2-2|few
CAGSGTTVDTGELFF
TGTGCCGGTAGCGGGACTACAGTCGACACCGGGGAGCTGTTTTTT
>TRBD1|TRBV24-1|16|TRBJ1-3|NA
CATSSRDSLSGNTIYF
TGTGCCACCAGTTCTAGGGACAGTCTTTCTGGAAACACCATATATTTT
>NA|TRBV29-1|15|TRBJ2-7|few
CSVEDGPPSTYEQYF
TGCAGCGTTGAAGACGGGCCTCCGTCTACCTACGAGCAGTACTTC
>NA|TRBV5-1|14|TRBJ1-1|few
CASSPSRVNTEAFF
TGCGCCAGCAGCCCCTCCAGAGTTAACACTGAAGCTTTCTTT
>NA|TRBV7-6|15|TRBJ2-7|few
CASSSTYRQDHEQYF
TGTGCCAGCAGCTCGACCTATAGACAGGACCACGAGCAGTACTTC
>TRBD1|TRBV9|16|TRBJ1-3|few
CASSLSQDRGGNTIYF
TGTGCCAGCAGCCTTTCACAGGACAGGGGAGGAAACACCATATATTTT
>TRBD1|TRBV7-9|14|TRBJ1-1|few
CASSLATGGYEAFF
TGTGCCAGCAGCTTAGCGACAGGGGGCTATGAAGCTTTCTTT
>TRBD2|TRBV28|15|TRBJ2-7|few
CASSYGGRLPYEQYF
TGTGCCAGCAGTTACGGCGGGAGACTCCCCTACGAGCAGTACTTC
>NA|TRBV28|14|TRBJ2-7|many
CASSLPGWSYEQYF
TGTGCCAGCAGTTTACCGGGTTGGTCCTACGAGCAGTACTTC